This T cell receptor beta chain appears in the sequencing data of a study of control samples from healthy donors and cancer patients. The length of the CDR3 is 13 residues. The ends were cut back, 5 bases at V and 6 bases at J, with 10 bases in the middle. Per germline, CDR1 SGHAT and CDR2 FQNNGV. Repertoires were generated with immunoSEQ multiplex PCR, while TCRdb's copy carries only in-frame clones and drops some. The repertoire consists of roughly 63,000 clones, with more than 85% occurring once and the leading ten covering about 1.7%. The TCR originated in a man aged 40-55 years with colorectal cancer. The sample consisted of PBMCs. The chain couples TRBV11-2 to TRBJ2-2; D remains ambiguous. For the CDR3, the DNA is TGTGCCAGCAGCCGTCAAGTGGCCGGGGAGCTGTTTTTT. It codes for CASSRQVAGELFF.